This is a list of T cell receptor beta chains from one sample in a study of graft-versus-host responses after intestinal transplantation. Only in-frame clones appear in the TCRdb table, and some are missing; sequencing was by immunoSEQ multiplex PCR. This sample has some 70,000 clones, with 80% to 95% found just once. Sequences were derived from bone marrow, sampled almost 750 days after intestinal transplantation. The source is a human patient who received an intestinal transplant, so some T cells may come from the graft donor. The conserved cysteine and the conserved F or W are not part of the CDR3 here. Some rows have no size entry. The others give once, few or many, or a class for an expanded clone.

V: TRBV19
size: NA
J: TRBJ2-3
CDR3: ASSMPLDGTDTQY

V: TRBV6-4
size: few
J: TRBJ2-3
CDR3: ASSDSTSGGADTQY

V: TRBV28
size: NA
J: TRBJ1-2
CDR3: ASSFVNYGYT

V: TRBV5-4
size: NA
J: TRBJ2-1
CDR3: ASSWDSGRDNEQF

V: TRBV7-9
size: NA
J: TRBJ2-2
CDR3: ASSLVTVNTGELF

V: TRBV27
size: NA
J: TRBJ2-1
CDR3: ASTAITSGINEQF

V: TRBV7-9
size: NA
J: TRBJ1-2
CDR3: ASSLTQANYGYT

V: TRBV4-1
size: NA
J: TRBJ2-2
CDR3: ASSRPGLAGAGELF

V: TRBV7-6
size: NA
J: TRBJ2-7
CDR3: ASSVGGHFYEQY

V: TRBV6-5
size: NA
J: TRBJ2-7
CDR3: ASSYRGSSYEQY

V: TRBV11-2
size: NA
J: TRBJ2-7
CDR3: ASSVLTGNEQY

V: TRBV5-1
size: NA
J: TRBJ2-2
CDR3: ASTAGRTGELF

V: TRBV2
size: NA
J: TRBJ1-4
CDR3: ASSAGATKKLF

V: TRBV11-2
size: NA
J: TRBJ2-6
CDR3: ASSSPGQLGANVLT

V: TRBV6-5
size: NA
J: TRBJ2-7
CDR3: ASSPQLHYEQY